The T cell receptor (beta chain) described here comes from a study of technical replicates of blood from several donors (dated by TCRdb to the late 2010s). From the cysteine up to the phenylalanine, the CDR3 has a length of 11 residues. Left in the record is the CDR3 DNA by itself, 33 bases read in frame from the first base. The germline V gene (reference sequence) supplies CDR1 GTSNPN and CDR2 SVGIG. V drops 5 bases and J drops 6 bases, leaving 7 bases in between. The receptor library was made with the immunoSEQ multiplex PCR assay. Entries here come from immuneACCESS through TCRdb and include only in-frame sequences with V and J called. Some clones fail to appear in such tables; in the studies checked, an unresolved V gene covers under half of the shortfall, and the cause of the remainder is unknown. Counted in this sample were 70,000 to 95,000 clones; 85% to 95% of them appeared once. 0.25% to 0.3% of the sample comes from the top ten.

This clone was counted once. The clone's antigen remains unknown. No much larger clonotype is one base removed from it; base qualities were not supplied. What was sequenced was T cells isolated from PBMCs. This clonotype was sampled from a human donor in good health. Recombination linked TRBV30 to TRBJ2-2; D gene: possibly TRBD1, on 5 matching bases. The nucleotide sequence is TGTGCCTGGGACAGTGCCGGGGAGCTGTTTTTT. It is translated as CAWDSAGELFF.